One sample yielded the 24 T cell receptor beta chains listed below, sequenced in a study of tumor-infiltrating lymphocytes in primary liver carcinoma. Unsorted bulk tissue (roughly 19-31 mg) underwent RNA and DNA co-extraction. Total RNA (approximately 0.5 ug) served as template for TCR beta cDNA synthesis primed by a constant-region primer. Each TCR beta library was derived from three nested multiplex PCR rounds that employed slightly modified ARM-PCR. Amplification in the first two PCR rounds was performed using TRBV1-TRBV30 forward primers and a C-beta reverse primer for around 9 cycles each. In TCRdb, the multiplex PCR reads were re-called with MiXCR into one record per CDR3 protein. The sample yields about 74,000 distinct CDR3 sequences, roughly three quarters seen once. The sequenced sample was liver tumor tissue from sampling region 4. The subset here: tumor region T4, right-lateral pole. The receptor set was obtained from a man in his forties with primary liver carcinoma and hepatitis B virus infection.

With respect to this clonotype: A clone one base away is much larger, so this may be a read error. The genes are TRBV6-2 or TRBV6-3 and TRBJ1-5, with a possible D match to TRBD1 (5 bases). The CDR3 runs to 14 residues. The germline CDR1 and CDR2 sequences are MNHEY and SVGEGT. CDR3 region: CANSTRDSNQPQHF. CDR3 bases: TGTGCCAACAGTACCCGGGACAGCAATCAGCCCCAGCATTTT.

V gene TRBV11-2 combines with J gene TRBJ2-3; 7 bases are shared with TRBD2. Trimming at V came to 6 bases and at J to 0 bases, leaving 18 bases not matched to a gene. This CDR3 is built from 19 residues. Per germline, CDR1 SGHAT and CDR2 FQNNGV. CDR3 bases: TGTGCCAGCAGGACTCCTCTAGGCGGGAGACCTAATAGCACAGATACGCAGTATTTT. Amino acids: CASRTPLGGRPNSTDTQYF.

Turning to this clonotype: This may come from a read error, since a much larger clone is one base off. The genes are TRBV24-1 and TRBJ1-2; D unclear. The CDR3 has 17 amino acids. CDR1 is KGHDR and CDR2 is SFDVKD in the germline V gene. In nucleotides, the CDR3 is TGTGGCACCAGTGGGGTGGAAGGACCCCACGGTGACTATGGCTACACCTTC. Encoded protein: CGTSGVEGPHGDYGYTF.

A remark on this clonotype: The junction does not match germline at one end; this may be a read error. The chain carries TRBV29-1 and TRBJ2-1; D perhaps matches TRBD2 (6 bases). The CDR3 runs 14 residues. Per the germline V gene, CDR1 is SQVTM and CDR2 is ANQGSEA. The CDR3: CGVVRLESYNEQFF. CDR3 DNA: TGCGGCGTCGTTCGACTAGAATCCTACAATGAGCAGTTCTTC.

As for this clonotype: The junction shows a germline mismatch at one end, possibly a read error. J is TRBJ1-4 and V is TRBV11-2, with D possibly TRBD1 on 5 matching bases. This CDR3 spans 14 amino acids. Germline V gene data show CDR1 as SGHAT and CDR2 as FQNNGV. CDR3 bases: TGTGCCCGCAGCTTAGGGGTTGGGGACGATAAACTGTTTTTT. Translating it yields CARSLGVGDDKLFF.

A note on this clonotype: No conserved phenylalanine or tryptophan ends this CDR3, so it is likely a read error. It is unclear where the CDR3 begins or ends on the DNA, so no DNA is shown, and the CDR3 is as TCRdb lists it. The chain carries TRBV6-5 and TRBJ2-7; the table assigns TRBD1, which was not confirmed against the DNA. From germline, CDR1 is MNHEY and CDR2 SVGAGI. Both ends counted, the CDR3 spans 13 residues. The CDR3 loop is CASSETAAYEQHY.

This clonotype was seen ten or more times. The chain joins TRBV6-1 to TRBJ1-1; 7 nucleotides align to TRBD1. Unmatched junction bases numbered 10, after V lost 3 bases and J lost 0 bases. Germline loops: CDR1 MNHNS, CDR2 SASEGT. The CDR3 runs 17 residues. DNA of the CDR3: TGTGCCAGCAGTGATGGTCTAGGGACAGCTCTGAACACTGAAGCTTTCTTT. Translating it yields CASSDGLGTALNTEAFF.

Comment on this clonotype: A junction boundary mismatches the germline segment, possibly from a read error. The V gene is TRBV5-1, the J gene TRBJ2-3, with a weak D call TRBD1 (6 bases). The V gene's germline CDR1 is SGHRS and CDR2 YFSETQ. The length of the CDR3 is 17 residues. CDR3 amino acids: CASSLAGTTDSTDMQYF. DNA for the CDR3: TGCGCCAGCAGCTTAGCCGGGACAACGGACAGCACGGATATGCAGTATTTT. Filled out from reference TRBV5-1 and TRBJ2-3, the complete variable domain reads KAGVTQTPRYLIKTRGQQVTLSCSPISGHRSVSWYQQTPGQGLQFLFEYFSETQRNKGNFPGRFSGRQFSNSRSEMNVSTLELGDSALYLCASSLAGTTDSTDMQYFGPGTRLTVL.

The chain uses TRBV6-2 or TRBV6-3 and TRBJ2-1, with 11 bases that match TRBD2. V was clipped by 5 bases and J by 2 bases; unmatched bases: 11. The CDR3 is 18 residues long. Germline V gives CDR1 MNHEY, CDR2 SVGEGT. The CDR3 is CASSPTSGKAGAYNEQFF. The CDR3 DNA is TGTGCCAGCAGTCCGACTAGCGGGAAGGCCGGCGCCTACAATGAGCAGTTCTTC.

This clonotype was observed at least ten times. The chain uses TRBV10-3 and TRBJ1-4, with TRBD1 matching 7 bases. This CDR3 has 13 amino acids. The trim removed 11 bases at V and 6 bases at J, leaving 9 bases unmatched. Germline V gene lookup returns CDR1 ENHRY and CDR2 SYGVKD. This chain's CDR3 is CAPVWTGDEKLFF. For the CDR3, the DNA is TGTGCCCCCGTTTGGACAGGTGATGAAAAACTGTTTTTT.

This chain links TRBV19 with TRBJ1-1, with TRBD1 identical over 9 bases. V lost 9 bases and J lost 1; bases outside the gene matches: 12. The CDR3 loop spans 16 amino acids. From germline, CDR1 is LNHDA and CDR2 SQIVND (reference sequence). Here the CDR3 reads CASSFLSGQGNTEAFF. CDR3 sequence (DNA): TGTGCCAGCAGTTTTCTGTCGGGACAGGGGAACACTGAAGCTTTCTTT.

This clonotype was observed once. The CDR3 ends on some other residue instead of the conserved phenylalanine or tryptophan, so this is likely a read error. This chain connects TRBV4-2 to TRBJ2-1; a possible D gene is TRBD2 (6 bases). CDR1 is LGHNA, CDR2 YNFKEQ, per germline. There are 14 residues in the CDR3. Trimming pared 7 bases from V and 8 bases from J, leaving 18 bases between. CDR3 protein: CASNHAGPDDEQFI. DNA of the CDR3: TGTGCCAGCAACCATGCGGGACCCGATGATGAGCAGTTCATC.

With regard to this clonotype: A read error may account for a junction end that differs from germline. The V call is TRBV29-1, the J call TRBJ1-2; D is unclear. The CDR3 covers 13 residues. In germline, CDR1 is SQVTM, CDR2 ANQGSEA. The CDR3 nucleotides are TGTAGCGTCCTATCGCCCCACCACGTTGGCTACACCTTC. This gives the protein CSVLSPHHVGYTF.

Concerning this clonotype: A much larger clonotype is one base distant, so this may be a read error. The CDR3 sequence: CASSPEPTGELFF. The CDR3 DNA sequence: TGTGCCAGCAGTCCGGAGCCGACCGGGGAGCTGTTTTTT. V is TRBV28 and J is TRBJ2-2; D ambiguous. Trimming stripped 5 bases from V and 5 bases from J, with 9 bases between. Germline-derived CDR1 and CDR2 are MDHEN and SYDVKM. The CDR3 length is 13 residues.

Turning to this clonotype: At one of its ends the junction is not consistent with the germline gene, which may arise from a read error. CDR3 region: CVSNLLVSYNEQFF. DNA of the CDR3: TGTGTCAGCAACTTACTAGTCTCCTACAATGAGCAGTTCTTC. V and J are TRBV7-9 and TRBJ2-1; the D gene is possibly TRBD2 (5 bases). CDR1 is SEHNR and CDR2 is FQNEAQ in the germline V gene (reference sequence). This CDR3 is 14 amino acids long.

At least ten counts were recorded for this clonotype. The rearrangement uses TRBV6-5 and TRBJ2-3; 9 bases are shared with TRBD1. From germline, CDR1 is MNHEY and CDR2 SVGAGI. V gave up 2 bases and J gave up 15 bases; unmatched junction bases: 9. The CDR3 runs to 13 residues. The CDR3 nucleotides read TGTGCCAGCAGTTACGGGGAGGGACAGGGATCATATTTT. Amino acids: CASSYGEGQGSYF.

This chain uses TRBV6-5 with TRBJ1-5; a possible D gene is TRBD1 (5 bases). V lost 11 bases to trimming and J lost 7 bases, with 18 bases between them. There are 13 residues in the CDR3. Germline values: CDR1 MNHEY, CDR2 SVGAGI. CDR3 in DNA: TGTGCCGTCGGGGACGGTAGTAAACAGCCCCAGCATTTT. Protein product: CAVGDGSKQPQHF.

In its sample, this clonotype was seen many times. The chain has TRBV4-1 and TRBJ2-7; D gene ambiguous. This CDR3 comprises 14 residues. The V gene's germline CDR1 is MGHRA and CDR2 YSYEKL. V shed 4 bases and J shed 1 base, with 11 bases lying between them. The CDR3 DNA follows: TGCGCCAGCAGCCCTGAGGAAGGGTCCTACGAGCAGTACTTC. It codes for CASSPEEGSYEQYF.

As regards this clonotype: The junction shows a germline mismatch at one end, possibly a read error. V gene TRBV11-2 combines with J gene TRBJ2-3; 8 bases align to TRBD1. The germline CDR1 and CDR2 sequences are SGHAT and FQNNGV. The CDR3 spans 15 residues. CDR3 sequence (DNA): TGTACCAACAGCGAACGGGACAGGCACACAGATACGCAGTACTTT. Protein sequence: CTNSERDRHTDTQYF.

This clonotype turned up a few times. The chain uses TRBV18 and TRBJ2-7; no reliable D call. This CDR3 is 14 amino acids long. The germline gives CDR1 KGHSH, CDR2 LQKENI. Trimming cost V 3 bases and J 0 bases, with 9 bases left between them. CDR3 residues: CASSPERVSYEQYF. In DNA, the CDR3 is TGTGCCAGCTCACCGGAACGGGTCTCCTACGAGCAGTACTTC. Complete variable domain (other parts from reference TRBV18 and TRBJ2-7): NAGVMQNPRHLVRRRGQEARLRCSPMKGHSHVYWYRQLPEEGLKFMVYLQKENIIDESGMPKERFSAEFPKEGPSILRIQQVVRGDSAAYFCASSPERVSYEQYFGPGTRLTVT.

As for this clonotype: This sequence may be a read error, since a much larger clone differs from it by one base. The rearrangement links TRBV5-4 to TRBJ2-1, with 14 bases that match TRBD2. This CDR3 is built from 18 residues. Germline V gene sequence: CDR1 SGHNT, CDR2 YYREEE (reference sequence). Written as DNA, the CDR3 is TGTGTCAGCAGCCAAGGACTAGCGGGAGGTGGGCCCTACAATGAGCAGTTCTTC. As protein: CVSSQGLAGGGPYNEQFF.

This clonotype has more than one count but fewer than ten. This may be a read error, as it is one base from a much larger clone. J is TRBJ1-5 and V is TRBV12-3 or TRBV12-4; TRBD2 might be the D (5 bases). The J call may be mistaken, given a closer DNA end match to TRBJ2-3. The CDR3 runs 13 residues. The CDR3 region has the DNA TGTGCCAGCAGTTTGCGCCCGGGAAGACCCCAGTATTTT. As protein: CASSLRPGRPQYF.

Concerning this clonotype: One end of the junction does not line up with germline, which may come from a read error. The CDR3 DNA reads as TGTACCAGCAAAGCGTGGGTAGCGAGAATGCACTACGAGCAGTACTTC. It specifies CTSKAWVARMHYEQYF. The rearrangement uses TRBV11-2 and TRBJ2-7, with D possibly matching TRBD2 (5 bases). The V gene's germline CDR1 is SGHAT and CDR2 FQNNGV. CDR3 length equals 16 residues.

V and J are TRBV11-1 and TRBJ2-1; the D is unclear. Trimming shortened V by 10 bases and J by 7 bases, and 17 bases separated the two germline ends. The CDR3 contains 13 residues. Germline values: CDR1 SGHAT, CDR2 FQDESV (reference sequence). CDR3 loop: CAMSLGRVNEQFF. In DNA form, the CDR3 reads TGTGCCATGAGCTTAGGCCGGGTAAATGAGCAGTTCTTC.